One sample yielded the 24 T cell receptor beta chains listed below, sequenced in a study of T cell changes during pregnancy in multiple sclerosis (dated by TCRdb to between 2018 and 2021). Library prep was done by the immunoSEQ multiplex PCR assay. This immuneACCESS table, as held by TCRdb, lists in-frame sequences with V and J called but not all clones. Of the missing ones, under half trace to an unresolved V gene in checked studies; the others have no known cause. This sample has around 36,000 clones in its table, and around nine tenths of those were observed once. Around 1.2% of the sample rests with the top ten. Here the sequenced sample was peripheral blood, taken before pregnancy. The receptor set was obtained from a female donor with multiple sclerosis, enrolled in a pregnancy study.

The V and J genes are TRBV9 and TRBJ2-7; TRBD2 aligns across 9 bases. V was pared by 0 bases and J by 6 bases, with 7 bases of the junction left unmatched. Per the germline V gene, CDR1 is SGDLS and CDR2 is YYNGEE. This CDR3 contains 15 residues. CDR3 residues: CASSVGVAGVGEQYF. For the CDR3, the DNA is TGTGCCAGCAGCGTAGGGGTAGCGGGAGTGGGCGAGCAGTACTTC.

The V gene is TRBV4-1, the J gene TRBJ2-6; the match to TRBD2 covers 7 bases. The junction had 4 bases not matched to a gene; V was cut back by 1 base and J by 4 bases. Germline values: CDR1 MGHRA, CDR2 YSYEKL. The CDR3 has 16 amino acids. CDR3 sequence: CASSQAGGSGANVLTF. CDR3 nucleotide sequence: TGCGCCAGCAGCCAAGCGGGAGGATCCGGGGCCAACGTCCTGACTTTC.

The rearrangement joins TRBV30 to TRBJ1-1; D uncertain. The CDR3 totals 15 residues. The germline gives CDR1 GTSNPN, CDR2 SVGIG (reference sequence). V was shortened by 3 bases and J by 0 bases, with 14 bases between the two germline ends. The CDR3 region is CAWREIQLMNTEAFF. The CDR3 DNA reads TGTGCCTGGAGGGAGATCCAGCTCATGAACACTGAAGCTTTCTTT.

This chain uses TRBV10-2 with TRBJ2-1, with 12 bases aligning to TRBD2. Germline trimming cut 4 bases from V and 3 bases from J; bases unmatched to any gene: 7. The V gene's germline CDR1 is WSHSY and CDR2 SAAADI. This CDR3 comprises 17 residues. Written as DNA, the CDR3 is TGCGCCAGCAGTGTGATACTAGCGGGAGGAAACTACAATGAGCAGTTCTTC. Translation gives CASSVILAGGNYNEQFF.

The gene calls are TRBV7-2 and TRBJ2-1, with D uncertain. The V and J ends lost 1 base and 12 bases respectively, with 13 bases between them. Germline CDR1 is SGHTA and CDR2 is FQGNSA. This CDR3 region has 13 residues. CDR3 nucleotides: TGTGCCAGCAGCTTAGTCCGGAGTCCGCGGCAGTTCTTC. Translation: CASSLVRSPRQFF.

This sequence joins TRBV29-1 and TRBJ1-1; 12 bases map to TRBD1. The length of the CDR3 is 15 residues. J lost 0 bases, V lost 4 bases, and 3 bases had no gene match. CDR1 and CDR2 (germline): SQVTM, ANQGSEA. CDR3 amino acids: CSVVGTGGMNTEAFF. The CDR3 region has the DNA TGCAGCGTTGTGGGGACAGGGGGCATGAACACTGAAGCTTTCTTT.

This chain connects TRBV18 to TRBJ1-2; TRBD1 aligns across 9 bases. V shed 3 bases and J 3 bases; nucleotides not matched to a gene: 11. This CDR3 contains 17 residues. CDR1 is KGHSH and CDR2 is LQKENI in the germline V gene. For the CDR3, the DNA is TGTGCCAGCTCACCCGGGCCCGGGACAGGGAAGGACTATGGCTACACCTTC. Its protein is CASSPGPGTGKDYGYTF. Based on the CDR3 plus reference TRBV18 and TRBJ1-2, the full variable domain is NAGVMQNPRHLVRRRGQEARLRCSPMKGHSHVYWYRQLPEEGLKFMVYLQKENIIDESGMPKERFSAEFPKEGPSILRIQQVVRGDSAAYFCASSPGPGTGKDYGYTFGSGTRLTVV.

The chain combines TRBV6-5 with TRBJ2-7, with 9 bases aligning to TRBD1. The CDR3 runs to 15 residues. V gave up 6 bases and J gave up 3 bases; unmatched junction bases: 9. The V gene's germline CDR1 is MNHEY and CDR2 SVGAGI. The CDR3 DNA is TGTGCCAGCAGCAACCCGGGACAGGGCGTCTACGAGCAGTACTTC. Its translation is CASSNPGQGVYEQYF.

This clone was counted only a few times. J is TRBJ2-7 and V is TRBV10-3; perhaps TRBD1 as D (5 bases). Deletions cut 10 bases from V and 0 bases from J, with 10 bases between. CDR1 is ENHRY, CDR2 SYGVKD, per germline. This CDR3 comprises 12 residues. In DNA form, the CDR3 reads TGTGCCAGCGGTGGGGCCTCCTACGAGCAGTACTTC. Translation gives CASGGASYEQYF.

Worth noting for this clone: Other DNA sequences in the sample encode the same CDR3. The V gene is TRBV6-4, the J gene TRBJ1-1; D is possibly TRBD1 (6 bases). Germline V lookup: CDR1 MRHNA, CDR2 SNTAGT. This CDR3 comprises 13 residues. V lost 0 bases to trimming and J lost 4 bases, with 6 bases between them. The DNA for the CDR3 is TGTGCCAGCAGTGACTCAGGGGGCACTGAAGCTTTCTTT. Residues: CASSDSGGTEAFF.

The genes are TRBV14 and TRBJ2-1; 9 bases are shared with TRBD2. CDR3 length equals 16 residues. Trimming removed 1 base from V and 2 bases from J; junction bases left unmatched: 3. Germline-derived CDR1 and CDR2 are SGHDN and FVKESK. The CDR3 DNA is TGTGCCAGCAGCCAAGTCCTAGCGGGACCCTACAATGAGCAGTTCTTC. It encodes CASSQVLAGPYNEQFF.

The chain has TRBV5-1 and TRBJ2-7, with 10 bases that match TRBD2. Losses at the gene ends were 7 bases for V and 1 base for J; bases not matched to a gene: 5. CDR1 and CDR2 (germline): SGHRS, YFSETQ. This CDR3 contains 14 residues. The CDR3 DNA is TGCGCCAGCGCCCGGACTAGCGGATCCTACGAGCAGTACTTC. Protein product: CASARTSGSYEQYF.

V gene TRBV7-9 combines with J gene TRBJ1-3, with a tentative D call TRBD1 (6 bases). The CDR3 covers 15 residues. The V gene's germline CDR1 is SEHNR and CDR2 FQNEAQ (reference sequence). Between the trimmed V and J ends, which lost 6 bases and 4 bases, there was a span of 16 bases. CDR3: CASRGTGSEGNTIYF. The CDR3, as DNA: TGTGCCAGCAGGGGAACAGGGTCGGAAGGAAACACCATATATTTT.

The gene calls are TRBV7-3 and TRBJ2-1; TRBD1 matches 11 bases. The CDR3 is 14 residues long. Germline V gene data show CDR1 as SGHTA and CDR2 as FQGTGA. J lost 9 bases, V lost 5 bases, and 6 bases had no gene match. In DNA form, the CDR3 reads TGTGCCAGCAGCCGGGACAGGGGGAGCGGTGAGCAGTTCTTC. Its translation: CASSRDRGSGEQFF.

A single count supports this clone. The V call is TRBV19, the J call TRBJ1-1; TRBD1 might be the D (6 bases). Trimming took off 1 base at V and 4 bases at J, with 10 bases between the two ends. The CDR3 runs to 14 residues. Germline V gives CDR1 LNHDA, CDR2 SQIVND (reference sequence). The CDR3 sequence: CASSIAQGPTEAFF. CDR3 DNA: TGTGCCAGTAGTATAGCACAGGGTCCCACTGAAGCTTTCTTT. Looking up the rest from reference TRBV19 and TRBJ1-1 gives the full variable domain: DGGITQSPKYLFRKEGQNVTLSCEQNLNHDAMYWYRQDPGQGLRLIYYSQIVNDFQKGDIAEGYSVSREKKESFPLTVTSAQKNPTAFYLCASSIAQGPTEAFFGQGTRLTVV.

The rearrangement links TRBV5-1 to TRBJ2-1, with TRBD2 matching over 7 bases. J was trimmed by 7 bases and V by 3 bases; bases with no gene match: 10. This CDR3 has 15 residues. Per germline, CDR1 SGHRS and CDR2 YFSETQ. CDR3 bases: TGCGCCAGCAGCTCAAGCAGCGGGAAGGAGAATGAGCAGTTCTTC. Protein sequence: CASSSSSGKENEQFF.

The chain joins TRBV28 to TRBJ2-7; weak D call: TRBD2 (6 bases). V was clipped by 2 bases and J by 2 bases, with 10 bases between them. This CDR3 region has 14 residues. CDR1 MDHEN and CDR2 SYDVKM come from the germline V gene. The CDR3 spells CASSLPGLAYEQYF. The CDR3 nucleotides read TGTGCCAGCAGTTTACCGGGACTCGCCTACGAGCAGTACTTC.

CDR3 nucleotides: TGCGCCAGCAGCCAAGATTGGGACAGGAACTCCTACGAGCAGTACTTC. It specifies CASSQDWDRNSYEQYF. The chain combines TRBV4-1 with TRBJ2-7; 8 positions match TRBD1. The germline gives CDR1 MGHRA, CDR2 YSYEKL. V gave up 0 bases and J gave up 0 bases; unmatched junction bases: 4. The CDR3 length is 16 residues.

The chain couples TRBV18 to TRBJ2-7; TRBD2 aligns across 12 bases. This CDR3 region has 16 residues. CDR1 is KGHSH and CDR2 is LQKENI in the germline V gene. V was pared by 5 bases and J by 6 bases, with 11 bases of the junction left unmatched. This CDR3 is CASSTGASGRASEQYF. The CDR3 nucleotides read TGTGCCAGCTCAACCGGAGCTAGCGGGAGGGCCTCCGAGCAGTACTTC.

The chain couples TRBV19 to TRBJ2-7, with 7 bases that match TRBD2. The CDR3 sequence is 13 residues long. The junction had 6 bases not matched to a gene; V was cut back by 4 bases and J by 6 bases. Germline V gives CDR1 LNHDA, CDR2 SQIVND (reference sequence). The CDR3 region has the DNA TGTGCCAGTAGTAGAGCGGGACCCCTCGAGCAGTACTTC. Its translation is CASSRAGPLEQYF. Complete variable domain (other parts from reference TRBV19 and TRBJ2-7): DGGITQSPKYLFRKEGQNVTLSCEQNLNHDAMYWYRQDPGQGLRLIYYSQIVNDFQKGDIAEGYSVSREKKESFPLTVTSAQKNPTAFYLCASSRAGPLEQYFGPGTRLTVT.

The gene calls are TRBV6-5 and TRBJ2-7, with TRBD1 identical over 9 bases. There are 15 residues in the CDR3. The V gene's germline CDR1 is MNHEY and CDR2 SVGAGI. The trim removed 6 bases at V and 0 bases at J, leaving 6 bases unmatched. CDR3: CASRPGQGRSYEQYF. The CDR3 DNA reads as TGTGCCAGCAGACCGGGACAGGGTCGCTCCTACGAGCAGTACTTC.

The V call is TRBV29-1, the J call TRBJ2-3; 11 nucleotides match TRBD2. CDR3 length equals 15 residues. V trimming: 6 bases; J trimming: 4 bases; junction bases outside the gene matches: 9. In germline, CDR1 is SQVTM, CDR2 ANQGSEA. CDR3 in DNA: TGCAGCGTCCTCCCTACTAGCGGGAGTTCAGATACGCAGTATTTT. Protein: CSVLPTSGSSDTQYF.

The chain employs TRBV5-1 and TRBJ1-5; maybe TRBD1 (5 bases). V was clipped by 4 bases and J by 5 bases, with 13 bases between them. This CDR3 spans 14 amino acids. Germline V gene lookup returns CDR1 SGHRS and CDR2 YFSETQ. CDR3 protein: CASSPGAGDQPQHF. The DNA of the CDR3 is TGCGCCAGCAGCCCCGGGGCGGGAGATCAGCCCCAGCATTTT.

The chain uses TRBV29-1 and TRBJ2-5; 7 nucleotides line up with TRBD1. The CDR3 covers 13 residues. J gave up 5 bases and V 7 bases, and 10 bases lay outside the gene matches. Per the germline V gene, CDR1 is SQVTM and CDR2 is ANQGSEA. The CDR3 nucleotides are TGCAGCGCCGTACAGGGGCAGGGGGAGACCCAGTACTTC. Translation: CSAVQGQGETQYF. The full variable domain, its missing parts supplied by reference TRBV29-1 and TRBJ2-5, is SAVISQKPSRDICQRGTSLTIQCQVDSQVTMMFWYRQQPGQSLTLIATANQGSEATYESGFVIDKFPISRPNLTFSTLTVSNMSPEDSSIYLCSAVQGQGETQYFGPGTRLLVL.